These 17 T cell receptor beta chains originate from one sample sequenced in a study of blood T cell repertoires in COVID-19. The data were produced by immunoSEQ multiplex PCR, yet TCRdb's version contains in-frame clones alone and is incomplete. The repertoire includes more than 200,000 clones, approximately 82% of them detected once, and approximately 1.5% sits in the top ten. The material sequenced was peripheral blood. These receptors originate from a woman aged 35 to 49 who had recovered from COVID-19.

The chain is built from TRBV9 and TRBJ1-6; D call uncertain. Germline CDR1 is SGDLS and CDR2 is YYNGEE. V shed 4 bases and J shed 4 bases, with 15 bases lying between them. This CDR3 is 16 amino acids long. CDR3 coding DNA: TGTGCCAGCAGCTACAGAATCCCGCCGTATAATTCACCCCTCCACTTT. Translation gives CASSYRIPPYNSPLHF.

CDR3 residues: CASSLVGASNTEAFF. The CDR3 region has the DNA TGCGCCAGCAGCTTGGTGGGGGCATCGAACACTGAAGCTTTCTTT. The rearrangement joins TRBV5-1 to TRBJ1-1; TRBD1 is a possible D gene (6 bases). V was cut by 0 bases and J by 1 base, with 10 bases left in between. Germline CDR1 reads SGHRS; CDR2 reads YFSETQ. The CDR3 has 15 residues.

The chain recombines TRBV7-6 with TRBJ2-5, with D maybe TRBD2 (5 bases). Germline loops: CDR1 SGHVS, CDR2 FNYEAQ. V was clipped by 7 bases and J by 4 bases, with 7 bases between them. There are 11 residues in the CDR3. The CDR3 here is CASIEGETQYF. The CDR3 DNA reads as TGTGCCAGCATCGAGGGAGAGACCCAGTACTTC.

The chain uses TRBV9 and TRBJ1-2; TRBD1 aligns across 7 bases. The V gene end was trimmed by 3 bases and the J gene end by 2 bases; junction bases not matched to a gene: 7. Germline assignment: CDR1 SGDLS and CDR2 YYNGEE. CDR3 length: 15 amino acids. The CDR3 here is CASSGYRGSNYGYTF. The CDR3 nucleotides read TGTGCCAGCAGCGGATACAGGGGATCGAACTATGGCTACACCTTC.

This chain uses TRBV19 with TRBJ1-2; 8 bases align to TRBD1. The CDR3 sequence is 16 residues long. Germline CDR1 and CDR2: LNHDA and SQIVND (reference sequence). V shed 6 bases, J shed 4 bases, and the junction held 13 bases outside the gene matches. The CDR3 nucleotides are TGTGCCAGTAGACCGACAGGGGCTCGGGGTGGCTATGGCTACACCTTC. Translated, it gives CASRPTGARGGYGYTF.

This clone was recorded only once. The chain combines TRBV5-1 with TRBJ2-3; D is perhaps TRBD1 (5 bases). The germline V and J ends were trimmed by 1 base and 5 bases, with 11 bases remaining between them. The CDR3 has 14 amino acids. Germline V gene sequence: CDR1 SGHRS, CDR2 YFSETQ. As DNA, the CDR3 is TGCGCCAGCAGCTTGATGGAAGGACAAGATACGCAGTATTTT. It specifies CASSLMEGQDTQYF.

The V gene is TRBV25-1, the J gene TRBJ2-4; 7 bases agree with TRBD2. Germline V lookup: CDR1 MGHDK, CDR2 SYGVNS. V was pared by 6 bases and J by 1 base, with 6 bases of the junction left unmatched. CDR3 length: 15 amino acids. The CDR3 DNA follows: TGTGCCAGCAGGCGTGGGGGGGACGCCAAAAACATTCAGTACTTC. It encodes CASRRGGDAKNIQYF.

This chain links TRBV7-9 with TRBJ2-3; D is uncertain. The germline V and J ends were trimmed by 1 base and 0 bases, with 8 bases remaining between them. The CDR3 length is 15 residues. Germline V gene data show CDR1 as SEHNR and CDR2 as FQNEAQ (reference sequence). Written as DNA, the CDR3 is TGTGCCAGCAGCTTAGACGGAGCTAGCACAGATACGCAGTATTTT. Its protein product is CASSLDGASTDTQYF.

This clone was counted once. The chain employs TRBV19 and TRBJ2-3; D might be TRBD2 (5 bases). This CDR3 has 12 residues. V was shortened by 7 bases and J by 1 base, with 6 bases between the two germline ends. Germline lookup yields CDR1 LNHDA and CDR2 SQIVND (reference sequence). The CDR3 DNA sequence: TGTGCCAGTAAGAGGGGCACAGATACGCAGTATTTT. This sequence encodes CASKRGTDTQYF. The full variable domain, rest sourced from reference TRBV19 and TRBJ2-3, is DGGITQSPKYLFRKEGQNVTLSCEQNLNHDAMYWYRQDPGQGLRLIYYSQIVNDFQKGDIAEGYSVSREKKESFPLTVTSAQKNPTAFYLCASKRGTDTQYFGPGTRLTVL.

A remark on this clone: This CDR3 is also generated by other DNA sequences in the sample. CDR3 region: CASSDRGNEQFF. In nucleotides, the CDR3 is TGTGCCAGCAGTGACCGCGGCAATGAGCAGTTCTTC. The rearrangement links TRBV2 to TRBJ2-1; D remains unclear. The CDR3 runs 12 residues. V was pared by 3 bases and J by 6 bases, with 6 bases between. CDR1 SNHLY and CDR2 FYNNEI come from the germline V gene. The complete variable domain, with remaining parts taken from reference TRBV2 and TRBJ2-1, reads EPEVTQTPSHQVTQMGQEVILRCVPISNHLYFYWYRQILGQKVEFLVSFYNNEISEKSEIFDDQFSVERPDGSNFTLKIRSTKLEDSAMYFCASSDRGNEQFFGPGTRLTVL.

CDR3 sequence: CASSLVAGGTGELFF. The CDR3 region has the DNA TGTGCCAGCAGCTTGGTCGCGGGGGGGACCGGGGAGCTGTTTTTT. The chain recombines TRBV5-4 with TRBJ2-2; 9 positions match TRBD2. The CDR3 is 15 amino acids. After removal of 0 bases from V and 5 bases from J, the junction contained 2 bases not matched to a gene. Germline CDR1 SGHNT, CDR2 YYREEE (reference sequence). Full variable domain (rest looked up from reference TRBV5-4 and TRBJ2-2): ETGVTQSPTHLIKTRGQQVTLRCSSQSGHNTVSWYQQALGQGPQFIFQYYREEENGRGNFPPRFSGLQFPNYSSELNVNALELDDSALYLCASSLVAGGTGELFFGEGSRLTVL.

V gene TRBV11-2 combines with J gene TRBJ2-5, with D possibly being TRBD2 (6 bases). The CDR3 extends over 16 amino acids. V was cut by 1 base and J by 5 bases, with 17 bases left in between. The V gene's germline CDR1 is SGHAT and CDR2 FQNNGV. This CDR3 is CASSLGSQGGIETQYF. The CDR3 coding sequence is TGTGCCAGCAGCTTAGGTTCCCAGGGAGGAATTGAGACCCAGTACTTC.

The chain recombines TRBV13 with TRBJ2-1, with 8 bases aligning to TRBD2. The CDR3 sequence is 16 residues long. Germline V gene sequence: CDR1 PRHDT, CDR2 FYEKMQ (reference sequence). V lost 3 bases, J lost 4 bases, and 8 bases stayed unmatched. The CDR3 sequence: CASSFRPGGPYNEQFF. CDR3 coding DNA: TGTGCCAGCAGCTTTCGGCCGGGGGGGCCATACAATGAGCAGTTCTTC. The entire variable domain, with the rest obtained from reference TRBV13 and TRBJ2-1, is as follows: AAGVIQSPRHLIKEKRETATLKCYPIPRHDTVYWYQQGPGQDPQFLISFYEKMQSDKGSIPDRFSAQQFSDYHSELNMSSLELGDSALYFCASSFRPGGPYNEQFFGPGTRLTVL.

V gene TRBV3-1 (or the pseudogene TRBV3-2) combines with J gene TRBJ1-2; perhaps TRBD1 as D (5 bases). Germline CDR1 is LGHDT and CDR2 is YNNKEL (reference sequence). The CDR3 is made up of 14 amino acids. V was cut by 0 bases and J by 2 bases, with 7 bases left in between. In nucleotides, the CDR3 is TGTGCCAGCAGCCAAGATGCAGGGAACTATGGCTACACCTTC. Its translation: CASSQDAGNYGYTF.

The gene calls are TRBV7-3 and TRBJ1-1; maybe TRBD1 (6 bases). Germline CDR1 is SGHTA and CDR2 is FQGTGA. This CDR3 spans 14 amino acids. The V and J ends lost 5 bases and 2 bases respectively, with 12 bases between them. The CDR3 is CASSRGHSNTEAFF. The CDR3 coding sequence is TGTGCCAGCAGCCGGGGACACAGTAACACTGAAGCTTTCTTT.

V usage is TRBV30 and J usage is TRBJ2-5; 7 nucleotides align to TRBD2. The CDR3 contains 13 residues. Germline V CDR1 and CDR2: GTSNPN, SVGIG (reference sequence). The junction had 3 bases not matched to a gene; V was cut back by 2 bases and J by 3 bases. The CDR3 is CAWSRGLEETQYF. In nucleotides, the CDR3 is TGTGCCTGGAGTCGCGGACTAGAAGAGACCCAGTACTTC.

J is TRBJ2-3 and V is TRBV29-1; 7 bases map to TRBD2. V shed 1 base, J shed 4 bases, and the junction held 2 bases outside the gene matches. This CDR3 region has 13 residues. Germline loops: CDR1 SQVTM, CDR2 ANQGSEA. The CDR3 here is CSVEGGGSDTQYF. The CDR3 bases are TGCAGCGTTGAAGGGGGGGGGTCAGATACGCAGTATTTT.